This TCR beta chain stems from a study of blood T cell repertoires in COVID-19. As for the study in general: COVID-19 samples collected from the United States, Italy and Spain covered acute and convalescent phases. From T cells, B-cell-depleted T cells, or PBMCs came the material, which was cDNA or gDNA.

Per the study methods: For nucleated cells, counts were estimated from reference gene primer amplification. Profiled with immunoSEQ multiplex PCR; TCRdb holds only in-frame clones, not every one. The V and J calls and clone size were taken over from that table, and D and trimming were inferred from the DNA. Of around 620,000 clones listed, 85% to 90% are singletons. CDR1 and CDR2 from the germline V gene are GTSNPN and SVGIG (reference sequence). V dropped 3 bases and J dropped 5 bases, with 11 bases sitting between them. The CDR3 sequence is 13 residues long. The specimen sequenced was peripheral blood. This TCR was recovered from a woman between 18 and 29 years old with acute or convalescent COVID-19. The rearrangement links TRBV30 to TRBJ1-5; D is perhaps TRBD1 (6 bases). CDR3 sequence (DNA): TGTGCCTGGAGCCCCCACAGGGATCAGCCCCAGCATTTT. Amino acids: CAWSPHRDQPQHF.